These 13 T cell receptor beta chains came from one sample sequenced in a study of blood T cell repertoires in COVID-19. Here immunoSEQ multiplex PCR was the method, and the copy in TCRdb shows in-frame clones only, minus some. The table includes 130,000 to 150,000 clones, 75% to 85% detected once. Sequenced material: peripheral blood. The source of these receptors is a man in his sixties with active or convalescent COVID-19.

The chain uses TRBV25-1 and TRBJ1-1; TRBD1 might be the D (5 bases). Trimming took 8 bases from V and 3 from J, leaving 22 bases between them. CDR1 and CDR2 (germline): MGHDK, SYGVNS. The CDR3 length is 16 residues. This CDR3 is CASHKNVAGVDTEAFF. In DNA form, the CDR3 reads TGTGCCAGCCATAAAAATGTGGCGGGGGTGGACACTGAAGCTTTCTTT.

The chain has TRBV4-1 and TRBJ1-3; D is perhaps TRBD1 (5 bases). The germline V gene has CDR1 MGHRA and CDR2 YSYEKL. CDR3 length: 16 residues. V lost 4 bases and J lost 1, with 14 bases in between. DNA for the CDR3: TGCGCCAGCAGCCTCAGACAGATTAAGTCTGGAAACACCATATATTTT. The encoded protein is CASSLRQIKSGNTIYF.

V and J are TRBV10-3 and TRBJ1-5; 7 nucleotides line up with TRBD1. J lost 7 bases, V lost 5 bases, and 8 bases had no gene match. CDR3 size: 14 residues. Germline CDR1 ENHRY, CDR2 SYGVKD. CDR3 loop: CAISLDRERQPQHF. The CDR3, as DNA: TGTGCCATCAGTCTAGACAGGGAGCGGCAGCCCCAGCATTTT.

This chain joins TRBV24-1 and TRBJ2-7, with 10 bases that match TRBD1. V was pared by 4 bases and J by 3 bases, with 2 bases of the junction left unmatched. Germline V CDR1 and CDR2: KGHDR, SFDVKD. This CDR3 has 14 residues. The DNA of the CDR3 is TGTGCCACCAGTGACCGGACAGGGGGCTACGAGCAGTACTTC. This sequence encodes CATSDRTGGYEQYF.

The V call is TRBV29-1, the J call TRBJ2-3, with D possibly TRBD2 on 5 matching bases. Deletions cut 0 bases from V and 1 base from J, with 5 bases between. Looked up from germline, CDR1 is SQVTM and CDR2 is ANQGSEA. This CDR3 is 13 amino acids long. CDR3 in amino acids: CSVEEGGTDTQYF. The CDR3 DNA sequence: TGCAGCGTTGAAGAGGGAGGCACAGATACGCAGTATTTT.

The chain carries TRBV13 and TRBJ2-7, with 7 bases matching TRBD2. There are 14 residues in the CDR3. CDR1 and CDR2 (germline): PRHDT, FYEKMQ (reference sequence). The V segment lost 5 bases and the J segment 6 bases; nucleotides outside the gene matches: 10. The CDR3 region has the DNA TGTGCCAGCAGCCCCGGGGGGACGCACCCCGAGCAGTACTTC. Its translation: CASSPGGTHPEQYF.

This clone was observed a handful of times. The V and J genes are TRBV5-1 and TRBJ1-4; 7 bases fit TRBD1. The germline V gene encodes CDR1 SGHRS and CDR2 YFSETQ. Trimming cost V 2 bases and J 6 bases; bases outside gene matches: 4. The CDR3 covers 14 residues. CDR3 in amino acids: CASSFGRGDEKLFF. Here the CDR3 DNA reads TGCGCCAGCAGCTTCGGCAGGGGGGATGAAAAACTGTTTTTT.

V and J are TRBV9 and TRBJ1-2; D possibly corresponds to TRBD1 (6 bases). V was pared by 0 bases and J by 4 bases, with 13 bases between. The CDR3 covers 15 residues. The germline V gene has CDR1 SGDLS and CDR2 YYNGEE. The CDR3 sequence: CASSVDPGTRYGYTF. The CDR3 nucleotides read TGTGCCAGCAGCGTAGACCCAGGGACACGCTATGGCTACACCTTC.

V usage is TRBV7-2 and J usage is TRBJ2-5, with 7 bases fitting TRBD2. Germline V lookup: CDR1 SGHTA, CDR2 FQGNSA. The CDR3 has 15 amino acids. Trimming at V came to 2 bases and at J to 2 bases, leaving 5 bases not matched to a gene. Here the CDR3 reads CASSLNGGGQETQYF. CDR3 in DNA: TGTGCCAGCAGCTTAAACGGGGGAGGGCAAGAGACCCAGTACTTC.

The chain links TRBV28 to TRBJ2-3; D may be TRBD2 (5 bases). V lost 2 bases and J lost 3, with 6 bases in between. There are 13 residues in the CDR3. Germline loops: CDR1 MDHEN, CDR2 SYDVKM. In nucleotides, the CDR3 is TGTGCCAGCAGTTTAGGGGAGACAGATACGCAGTATTTT. Translation gives CASSLGETDTQYF. The complete variable domain, with remaining parts taken from reference TRBV28 and TRBJ2-3, reads DVKVTQSSRYLVKRTGEKVFLECVQDMDHENMFWYRQDPGLGLRLIYFSYDVKMKEKGDIPEGYSVSREKKERFSLILESASTNQTSMYLCASSLGETDTQYFGPGTRLTVL.

In its sample, this clone was seen a few times. J is TRBJ2-7 and V is TRBV4-3, with 12 bases aligning to TRBD2. The V and J ends lost 0 bases and 1 base, in that order; junction bases with no gene match: 7. Germline V gives CDR1 LGHNA, CDR2 YSLEER. This CDR3 has 18 amino acids. The CDR3 DNA sequence: TGCGCCAGCAGCCAAGATGCTAGCGGGAGGGCCACGTCCTACGAGCAGTACTTC. This sequence encodes CASSQDASGRATSYEQYF.

This clone showed up just a few times. The chain couples TRBV28 to TRBJ1-1, with TRBD1 matching over 8 bases. Germline assignment: CDR1 MDHEN and CDR2 SYDVKM. CDR3 length equals 17 residues. V trimming: 5 bases; J trimming: 0 bases; junction bases outside the gene matches: 11. This CDR3 reads CASSKDRAPFMNTEAFF. The DNA for the CDR3 is TGTGCCAGCAGTAAGGACAGGGCGCCCTTCATGAACACTGAAGCTTTCTTT.

This sequence joins TRBV27 and TRBJ2-3; TRBD2 aligns across 9 bases. The CDR3 covers 14 residues. V shed 7 bases and J 5 bases; nucleotides not matched to a gene: 7. The germline gives CDR1 MNHEY, CDR2 SMNVEV (reference sequence). The CDR3 region is CASTRREGGDTQYF. The CDR3 nucleotides are TGTGCCAGCACTCGGCGGGAGGGTGGAGATACGCAGTATTTT.